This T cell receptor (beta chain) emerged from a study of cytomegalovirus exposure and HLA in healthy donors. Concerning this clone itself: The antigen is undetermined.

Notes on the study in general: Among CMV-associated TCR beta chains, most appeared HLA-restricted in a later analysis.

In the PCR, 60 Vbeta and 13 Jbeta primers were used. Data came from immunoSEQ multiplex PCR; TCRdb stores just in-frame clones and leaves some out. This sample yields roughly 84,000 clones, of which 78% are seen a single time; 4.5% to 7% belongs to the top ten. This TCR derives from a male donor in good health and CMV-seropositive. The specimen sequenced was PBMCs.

CDR3 in amino acids: CASSFADREGGGYTF. CDR3 DNA: TGTGCCAGCAGCTTCGCAGACAGGGAAGGCGGCGGCTACACCTTC. V gene TRBV6-5 combines with J gene TRBJ1-2, with 7 bases identical to TRBD1. The V gene's germline CDR1 is MNHEY and CDR2 SVGAGI. The CDR3 covers 15 residues. The junction had 15 bases not matched to a gene; V was cut back by 6 bases and J by 8 bases.